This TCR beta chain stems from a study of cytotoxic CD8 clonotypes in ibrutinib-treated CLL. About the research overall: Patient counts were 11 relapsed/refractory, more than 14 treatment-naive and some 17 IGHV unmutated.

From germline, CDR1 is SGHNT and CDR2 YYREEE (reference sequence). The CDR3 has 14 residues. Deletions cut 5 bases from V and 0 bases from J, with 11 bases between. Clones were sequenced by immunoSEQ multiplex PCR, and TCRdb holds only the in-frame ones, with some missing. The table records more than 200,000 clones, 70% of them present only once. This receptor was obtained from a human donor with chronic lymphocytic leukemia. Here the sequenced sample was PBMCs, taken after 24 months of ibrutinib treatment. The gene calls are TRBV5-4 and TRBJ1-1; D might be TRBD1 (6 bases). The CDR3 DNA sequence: TGTGCCAGCAGTCGGGACACGGTGAACACTGAAGCTTTCTTT. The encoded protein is CASSRDTVNTEAFF. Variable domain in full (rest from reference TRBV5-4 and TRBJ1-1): ETGVTQSPTHLIKTRGQQVTLRCSSQSGHNTVSWYQQALGQGPQFIFQYYREEENGRGNFPPRFSGLQFPNYSSELNVNALELDDSALYLCASSRDTVNTEAFFGQGTRLTVV.